These 27 T cell receptor beta chains were all obtained from the same sample, sequenced in a study of blood T cell repertoires in COVID-19. Here immunoSEQ multiplex PCR was the method, and the copy in TCRdb shows in-frame clones only, minus some. Among tens of thousands of clones listed, around 89% were seen once. Sequencing was done on a sample of peripheral blood. The receptor set was obtained from a human donor with active COVID-19. The donor label of this sample is uncertain.

V is TRBV11-1 and J is TRBJ2-7, with 9 bases matching TRBD1. J gave up 3 bases and V 5 bases, and 8 bases lay outside the gene matches. CDR1 SGHAT and CDR2 FQDESV come from the germline V gene (reference sequence). The CDR3 contains 15 residues. Written as DNA, the CDR3 is TGTGCCAGCAGCCGGACCCGACAGGGGGGCTACGAGCAGTACTTC. Amino acids: CASSRTRQGGYEQYF.

The chain joins TRBV4-2 to TRBJ1-2; 9 bases agree with TRBD1. CDR1 is LGHNA, CDR2 YNFKEQ, per germline. With V trimmed by 4 bases and J by 4 bases, 4 bases remained unmatched. The CDR3 extends over 14 amino acids. This CDR3 is CASSRTGVGYGYTF. CDR3 DNA sequence: TGTGCCAGCAGCCGGACAGGGGTGGGCTATGGCTACACCTTC.

The chain has TRBV7-6 and TRBJ2-5, with 14 bases fitting TRBD2. The CDR3 sequence is 16 residues long. The germline V gene encodes CDR1 SGHVS and CDR2 FNYEAQ. Trimming took 0 bases from V and 8 from J; bases not matched to a gene: 5. CDR3 sequence reads: CASSLAGTSGGVTQYF. CDR3 nucleotides: TGTGCCAGCAGCTTAGCGGGGACTAGCGGGGGAGTAACCCAGTACTTC.

The J gene is TRBJ2-7, the V gene TRBV29-1; 10 bases agree with TRBD2. Germline CDR1 is SQVTM and CDR2 is ANQGSEA. The length of the CDR3 is 13 residues. V lost 5 bases, J lost 1 base, and 2 bases stayed unmatched. The CDR3 nucleotides read TGCAGCGTTTGTAGCGGGGGGTCCTACGAGCAGTACTTC. Translated, it gives CSVCSGGSYEQYF.

The chain has TRBV4-3 and TRBJ1-2; D gene ambiguous. Trimming shortened V by 0 bases and J by 0 bases, and 8 bases separated the two germline ends. The CDR3 runs 15 residues. Germline loops: CDR1 LGHNA, CDR2 YSLEER. This CDR3 reads CASSQDLASNYGYTF. For the CDR3, the DNA is TGCGCCAGCAGCCAAGATCTGGCTTCTAACTATGGCTACACCTTC.

CDR3 DNA: TGTGCCAGCAGCTTCTGGGACAGGGGTATGACTGGGGCCAACGTCCTGACTTTC. Translation: CASSFWDRGMTGANVLTF. The rearrangement uses TRBV28 and TRBJ2-6; 10 positions agree with TRBD1. The CDR3 extends over 18 amino acids. Germline V gives CDR1 MDHEN, CDR2 SYDVKM. The trim removed 6 bases at V and 2 bases at J, leaving 10 bases unmatched. The full variable domain, its missing parts supplied by reference TRBV28 and TRBJ2-6, is DVKVTQSSRYLVKRTGEKVFLECVQDMDHENMFWYRQDPGLGLRLIYFSYDVKMKEKGDIPEGYSVSREKKERFSLILESASTNQTSMYLCASSFWDRGMTGANVLTFGAGSRLTVL.

The chain links TRBV28 to TRBJ2-7; the match to TRBD1 covers 10 bases. Trimming cost V 6 bases and J 3 bases; bases outside gene matches: 8. Germline V CDR1 and CDR2: MDHEN, SYDVKM. CDR3 length: 15 residues. The CDR3 loop is CASRAGTGDYYEQYF. In DNA, the CDR3 is TGTGCCAGCAGAGCCGGGACAGGGGACTACTACGAGCAGTACTTC. Full variable domain (rest looked up from reference TRBV28 and TRBJ2-7): DVKVTQSSRYLVKRTGEKVFLECVQDMDHENMFWYRQDPGLGLRLIYFSYDVKMKEKGDIPEGYSVSREKKERFSLILESASTNQTSMYLCASRAGTGDYYEQYFGPGTRLTVT.

This rearrangement joins TRBV7-9 to TRBJ2-2; D unresolved. Germline assignment: CDR1 SEHNR and CDR2 FQNEAQ (reference sequence). This CDR3 comprises 14 residues. The ends were cut back, 3 bases at V and 2 bases at J, with 7 bases in the middle. CDR3 sequence reads: CASSFRGNTGELFF. The CDR3 DNA reads TGTGCCAGCAGCTTCCGCGGAAACACCGGGGAGCTGTTTTTT.

The chain employs TRBV19 and TRBJ2-3, with 7 bases lining up with TRBD2. The CDR3 sequence is 15 residues long. Unmatched junction bases numbered 2, after V lost 1 base and J lost 1 base. Germline values: CDR1 LNHDA, CDR2 SQIVND (reference sequence). CDR3 residues: CASSIGGRGTDTQYF. CDR3 sequence (DNA): TGTGCCAGTAGTATAGGTGGGAGGGGCACAGATACGCAGTATTTT.

V usage is TRBV5-1 and J usage is TRBJ2-1; 7 nucleotides line up with TRBD1. The germline gives CDR1 SGHRS, CDR2 YFSETQ. CDR3 size: 17 residues. The V and J ends lost 4 bases and 0 bases, in that order; junction bases with no gene match: 10. CDR3 region: CASSPTGQLSSYNEQFF. Written as DNA, the CDR3 is TGCGCCAGCAGCCCGACAGGGCAATTGAGCTCCTACAATGAGCAGTTCTTC.

V usage is TRBV29-1 and J usage is TRBJ2-7, with D tentatively TRBD2 (5 bases). The V gene lost 6 bases and the J gene lost 0 bases, with 12 bases spanning the gap. CDR3 length: 13 amino acids. Per the germline V gene, CDR1 is SQVTM and CDR2 is ANQGSEA. CDR3 protein: CSVTGEGSYEQYF. The DNA for the CDR3 is TGCAGCGTGACTGGTGAGGGCTCCTACGAGCAGTACTTC.

CDR3 protein: CASSKHNDRVEETQYF. CDR3 coding DNA: TGTGCCAGCAGCAAGCACAACGACAGGGTTGAAGAGACCCAGTACTTC. The genes are TRBV7-4 and TRBJ2-5; 7 bases are a match to TRBD1. The trim removed 5 bases at V and 3 bases at J, leaving 12 bases unmatched. CDR1 SGHVT and CDR2 SQSDAQ come from the germline V gene. There are 16 residues in the CDR3.

V gene TRBV7-2 combines with J gene TRBJ2-7; 12 bases fit TRBD1. CDR3 length: 15 amino acids. In germline, CDR1 is SGHTA, CDR2 FQGNSA. Trimming at V came to 5 bases and at J to 2 bases, leaving 4 bases not matched to a gene. The CDR3 reads CASSLGQGAPYEQYF. The CDR3 DNA reads as TGTGCCAGCAGCCTGGGACAGGGGGCCCCCTACGAGCAGTACTTC.

The genes are TRBV9 and TRBJ1-4; tentative D call: TRBD1 (6 bases). Trimming removed 0 bases at V and 8 bases at J, with 20 bases between. The germline gives CDR1 SGDLS, CDR2 YYNGEE. CDR3 length: 17 amino acids. The CDR3 DNA reads as TGTGCCAGCAGCGTAGGCACAGGGATAATGTTCGGCGAAAAACTGTTTTTT. It yields the protein CASSVGTGIMFGEKLFF.

Notes on this clone: One end of the junction fails to match germline, which may point to a read error. The V and J genes are TRBV3-1 (or the pseudogene TRBV3-2) and TRBJ2-5, with D possibly being TRBD2 (6 bases). The CDR3 is 14 amino acids. Germline CDR1 and CDR2: LGHDT and YNNKEL (reference sequence). The CDR3 here is CTSSQDSLAETQYF. In DNA, the CDR3 is TGTACCAGCAGCCAAGATTCACTAGCAGAGACCCAGTACTTC.

This clone has only a few counts. The chain has TRBV30 and TRBJ2-2; TRBD2 aligns across 8 bases. CDR3 length: 15 residues. V was clipped by 1 base and J by 7 bases; unmatched bases: 8. Germline V CDR1 and CDR2: GTSNPN, SVGIG (reference sequence). CDR3 protein: CAWSGPAGVNGELFF. CDR3 nucleotides: TGTGCCTGGAGTGGCCCAGCGGGAGTAAACGGGGAGCTGTTTTTT.

The chain couples TRBV10-2 to TRBJ2-7, with 7 nucleotides matching TRBD1. Germline CDR1 WSHSY, CDR2 SAAADI. With V trimmed by 3 bases and J by 7 bases, 6 bases remained unmatched. The CDR3 is made up of 13 amino acids. CDR3 DNA: TGCGCCAGCAGTGAAGGGGGCCCGGGGGAGCAGTACTTC. It specifies CASSEGGPGEQYF.

The chain has TRBV7-2 and TRBJ2-5; TRBD2 might be the D (5 bases). V lost 7 bases to trimming and J lost 5 bases, with 17 bases between them. The CDR3 length is 14 residues. Per germline, CDR1 SGHTA and CDR2 FQGNSA. In DNA, the CDR3 is TGTGCCAGCACCCTCGGGGAAGGGCGGGAGACCCAGTACTTC. The encoded protein is CASTLGEGRETQYF.

The chain is built from TRBV6-5 and TRBJ1-1, with TRBD1 matching over 10 bases. The CDR3 consists of 15 residues. The ends lost 10 bases at V and 0 bases at J; junction bases unmatched: 8. Germline-derived CDR1 and CDR2 are MNHEY and SVGAGI. The chain's CDR3 is CATADRGTMNTEAFF. The CDR3 region has the DNA TGTGCCACGGCGGACAGGGGGACAATGAACACTGAAGCTTTCTTT.

Written as DNA, the CDR3 is TGTGCCAGCAGCCAAGATGCCCGGACAGGGGGCGGCTATGGCTACACCTTC. The encoded protein is CASSQDARTGGGYGYTF. The V and J genes are TRBV3-1 (or the pseudogene TRBV3-2) and TRBJ1-2; 11 bases line up with TRBD1. This CDR3 comprises 17 residues. J gave up 4 bases and V 0 bases, and 7 bases lay outside the gene matches. Germline V lookup: CDR1 LGHDT, CDR2 YNNKEL (reference sequence).

The chain is built from TRBV6-2 or TRBV6-3 and TRBJ1-2; 7 bases agree with TRBD1. Germline trimming cut 6 bases from V and 6 bases from J; bases unmatched to any gene: 1. This CDR3 spans 11 amino acids. The germline CDR1 and CDR2 sequences are MNHEY and SVGEGT. In DNA form, the CDR3 reads TGTGCCAGCAGCCAGGGGGATGGCTACACCTTC. Translated: CASSQGDGYTF.

The chain links TRBV6-5 to TRBJ1-5, with 7 positions matching TRBD1. This CDR3 has 15 amino acids. The junction had 6 bases not matched to a gene; V was cut back by 5 bases and J by 2 bases. Germline lookup yields CDR1 MNHEY and CDR2 SVGAGI. The CDR3 reads CASSRQGGGNQPQHF. CDR3 coding DNA: TGTGCCAGCAGTCGACAGGGCGGGGGCAATCAGCCCCAGCATTTT.

The chain couples TRBV5-1 to TRBJ1-6, with 7 bases matching TRBD1. The trim removed 3 bases at V and 7 bases at J, leaving 7 bases unmatched. Per germline, CDR1 SGHRS and CDR2 YFSETQ. The CDR3 totals 15 residues. The CDR3 coding sequence is TGCGCCAGCAGCTCTCCGGGACAGCGGAATTCACCCCTCCACTTT. Amino acid sequence: CASSSPGQRNSPLHF.

This sequence joins TRBV19 and TRBJ2-2; possibly TRBD1 for D (6 bases). The germline V and J ends were trimmed by 11 bases and 1 base, with 23 bases remaining between them. This CDR3 has 17 residues. Germline V lookup: CDR1 LNHDA, CDR2 SQIVND (reference sequence). CDR3 protein: CAQLHPSGAQNTGELFF. DNA of the CDR3: TGTGCCCAACTTCACCCCTCAGGGGCCCAGAACACCGGGGAGCTGTTTTTT.

In DNA, the CDR3 is TGTGCCAGCAGTATCTCCGGGACAGGCTACAATGAGCAGTTCTTC. Translating gives CASSISGTGYNEQFF. J is TRBJ2-1 and V is TRBV6-5; 8 bases are shared with TRBD1. From germline, CDR1 is MNHEY and CDR2 SVGAGI. The CDR3 contains 15 residues. J lost 3 bases, V lost 5 bases, and 6 bases had no gene match.

The V gene is TRBV18, the J gene TRBJ1-1, with D possibly being TRBD1 (6 bases). Germline values: CDR1 KGHSH, CDR2 LQKENI. V was pared by 2 bases and J by 1 base, with 14 bases between. The CDR3 totals 16 residues. DNA for the CDR3: TGTGCCAGCTCACCAACCCGGGACACAACGAACACTGAAGCTTTCTTT. It specifies CASSPTRDTTNTEAFF.

This chain joins TRBV11-2 and TRBJ2-7; TRBD2 might be the D (5 bases). Germline V gives CDR1 SGHAT, CDR2 FQNNGV. CDR3 length equals 15 residues. Trimming stripped 1 base from V and 0 bases from J, with 10 bases between. In DNA form, the CDR3 reads TGTGCCAGCAGCTTAGCCATAGGGAGCTCCTACGAGCAGTACTTC. Translating gives CASSLAIGSSYEQYF. Filled out from reference TRBV11-2 and TRBJ2-7, the complete variable domain reads EAGVAQSPRYKIIEKRQSVAFWCNPISGHATLYWYQQILGQGPKLLIQFQNNGVVDDSQLPKDRFSAERLKGVDSTLKIQPAKLEDSAVYLCASSLAIGSSYEQYFGPGTRLTVT.